The 13 T cell receptor beta chains given below trace back to one sample, sequenced in a study of T cells in Graves' hyperthyroidism and ophthalmopathy. Template material for amplifying TCR beta CDR3 regions consisted of RNA transcripts. Carried out on the TCR CDR3, a first-round RT-PCR used the HTBI primer set. From the multiplex PCR reads, TCRdb called clonotypes with MiXCR, one entry per CDR3 protein. The sample holds 450,000 to 650,000 distinct CDR3 sequences, roughly 18% seen once. The sequencing input was blood. These receptor sequences come from a woman aged 18 to 35 with Graves' ophthalmopathy.

This clonotype has ten or more counts. The rearrangement uses TRBV6-1 and TRBJ2-7, with D possibly matching TRBD2 (5 bases). This CDR3 comprises 15 residues. With 2 bases removed from V and 0 bases from J, the gap between germline ends came to 11 bases. CDR1 and CDR2 (germline): MNHNS, SASEGT. The CDR3 loop is CASSEYGLFSYEQYF. In nucleotides, the CDR3 is TGTGCCAGCAGTGAATACGGACTGTTCTCCTACGAGCAGTACTTC.

This clonotype was observed a handful of times. The J gene is TRBJ1-4, the V gene TRBV20-1, with TRBD1 matching over 9 bases. The CDR3 totals 13 residues. Germline V gene data show CDR1 as DFQATT and CDR2 as SNEGSKA (reference sequence). CDR3 DNA: TGCAGCGTAGGGACAGGGCCGAGGGAAAAACTGTTTTTT. This codes for CSVGTGPREKLFF.

This sequence joins TRBV27 and TRBJ2-7; D perhaps matches TRBD2 (5 bases). The CDR3 sequence is 15 residues long. Trimming pared 3 bases from V and 3 bases from J, leaving 15 bases between. Germline CDR1 reads MNHEY; CDR2 reads SMNVEV (reference sequence). CDR3 in amino acids: CASSLNGGSFYEQYF. CDR3 sequence (DNA): TGTGCCAGCAGTTTGAACGGAGGTTCCTTCTACGAGCAGTACTTC.

This clonotype has more than one count but fewer than ten. V gene TRBV10-3 combines with J gene TRBJ1-4; the D gene is possibly TRBD1 (5 bases). Per the germline V gene, CDR1 is ENHRY and CDR2 is SYGVKD. V shed 6 bases and J shed 4 bases, with 9 bases lying between them. This CDR3 contains 13 residues. This chain's CDR3 is CAISGTVNEKLFF. The CDR3, as DNA: TGTGCCATCAGCGGGACTGTTAATGAAAAACTGTTTTTT.

This clonotype was found many times. V gene TRBV30 combines with J gene TRBJ2-2; D gene unclear. Trimming left V 1 base short and J 0 bases short, with 6 bases between. CDR3 length: 14 amino acids. Germline CDR1 and CDR2: GTSNPN and SVGIG (reference sequence). The CDR3, as DNA: TGTGCCTGGAGTGGAGACACGAACACCGGGGAGCTGTTTTTT. It encodes CAWSGDTNTGELFF. The full variable domain, with the rest looked up from reference TRBV30 and TRBJ2-2, is SQTIHQWPATLVQPVGSPLSLECTVEGTSNPNLYWYRQAAGRGLQLLFYSVGIGQISSEVPQNLSASRPQDRQFILSSKKLLLSDSGFYLCAWSGDTNTGELFFGEGSRLTVL.

The chain joins TRBV27 to TRBJ1-4, with D possibly TRBD1 on 5 matching bases. V lost 6 bases, J lost 7 bases, and 15 bases lay in between. The length of the CDR3 is 14 residues. The V gene's germline CDR1 is MNHEY and CDR2 SMNVEV (reference sequence). The CDR3 loop is CASSRARNSEKLFF. CDR3 in DNA: TGTGCCAGCAGCAGGGCGCGGAACAGTGAAAAACTGTTTTTT.

The rearrangement links TRBV20-1 to TRBJ1-1; no reliable D call. The CDR3 consists of 12 residues. Germline CDR1 is DFQATT and CDR2 is SNEGSKA (reference sequence). V was shortened by 6 bases and J by 5 bases, with 13 bases between the two germline ends. CDR3 in amino acids: CSAPLLGTEAFF. The CDR3 DNA follows: TGCAGTGCCCCCCTCCTCGGAACTGAAGCTTTCTTT.

This rearrangement joins TRBV7-3 to TRBJ2-2; 12 positions match TRBD1. Per the germline V gene, CDR1 is SGHTA and CDR2 is FQGTGA. The CDR3 is 15 amino acids. J lost 6 bases, V lost 5 bases, and 4 bases had no gene match. The CDR3 sequence: CASSGDRGRPGELFF. Written as DNA, the CDR3 is TGTGCCAGCAGCGGGGACAGGGGGCGCCCCGGGGAGCTGTTTTTT.

This clonotype was seen at least ten times. J is TRBJ1-1 and V is TRBV20-1, with D possibly TRBD1 on 5 matching bases. The germline V and J ends were trimmed by 7 bases and 0 bases, with 9 bases remaining between them. The CDR3 loop spans 12 amino acids. The germline V gene encodes CDR1 DFQATT and CDR2 SNEGSKA (reference sequence). For the CDR3, the DNA is TGCAGTGGGGCAGGGATGAACACTGAAGCTTTCTTT. Translating gives CSGAGMNTEAFF.

In this sample, this clonotype turned up many times. The chain employs TRBV7-8 and TRBJ1-2; D might be TRBD1 (5 bases). The CDR3 has 15 amino acids. The V end lost 2 bases, the J end lost 6 bases, and 16 bases lay between the germline ends. From germline, CDR1 is SGHVS and CDR2 FQNEAQ. The DNA of the CDR3 is TGTGCCAGCAGCTTATCACCTTCAGGGAGGGATGGCTACACCTTC. It is translated as CASSLSPSGRDGYTF.

This clonotype was picked up one time. This chain links TRBV27 with TRBJ2-1; the D gene is possibly TRBD2 (6 bases). V was shortened by 2 bases and J by 2 bases, with 16 bases between the two germline ends. CDR1 is MNHEY, CDR2 SMNVEV, per germline (reference sequence). This CDR3 is 17 amino acids long. The CDR3: CASSLTSTQRPYNEQFF. CDR3 coding DNA: TGTGCCAGCAGTTTAACTAGCACTCAGCGTCCCTACAATGAGCAGTTCTTC.

This clonotype has ten or more counts. CDR3 coding DNA: TGTGCCAGCAGCGTGATGGGGACAACGTACCAAGAGACCCAGTACTTC. It translates to CASSVMGTTYQETQYF. The chain couples TRBV9 to TRBJ2-5, with a possible D match to TRBD1 (6 bases). V was clipped by 2 bases and J by 0 bases, with 14 bases between them. This CDR3 contains 16 residues. The germline V gene encodes CDR1 SGDLS and CDR2 YYNGEE.

At least ten counts were recorded for this clonotype. This rearrangement joins TRBV28 to TRBJ1-5; tentative D call: TRBD1 (5 bases). Germline CDR1 is MDHEN and CDR2 is SYDVKM. The CDR3 runs 16 residues. The V end was cut by 2 bases, the J end by 5 bases, with 16 bases between. The CDR3 loop reads CASSLIGLRGDQPQHF. As DNA, the CDR3 is TGTGCCAGCAGTTTAATCGGTCTCCGAGGGGATCAGCCCCAGCATTTT.